The source of this T cell receptor (beta chain) is a study of vaccination and CD4 T cells after COVID-19. To note about this clonotype: The antigen is not known.

V gave up 10 bases and J gave up 14 bases; unmatched junction bases: 18. The CDR3 has 13 residues. Germline assignment: CDR1 MNHNS and CDR2 SASEGT. Sequenced with the Oncomine TCR Beta short-read assay was DNA taken from cultured CD4+ T cells. TCRdb re-called the PCR reads with MiXCR, one entry per CDR3 protein. The table shows some 20,000 distinct CDR3 sequences, with around 44% occurring only once. Treatment here: approximately 11-day PBMC culture with coronavirus spike peptide pools or control peptides (ViraFEST assay). This rearrangement joins TRBV6-1 to TRBJ1-1, with 8 nucleotides matching TRBD1. This receptor was obtained from a human donor who had recovered from COVID-19. The specimen sequenced was CD4+ T cells from blood, cultured in vitro. DNA for the CDR3: TGTGCCACCCGGACAGGGTTCATAAAGGATTCGTTCTTT. This codes for CATRTGFIKDSFF.